The next 23 T cell receptor beta chains were all read from a single sample in a study of blood T cell repertoires in COVID-19. Profiled with immunoSEQ multiplex PCR; TCRdb holds only in-frame clones, not every one. The sample shows about half a million clones, about 85% of them seen only once. Specimen: PBMCs or T cells enriched from blood (not recorded which). The receptors were gathered from a woman aged 60 to 75 who had recovered from COVID-19.

The CDR3 DNA reads as TGTGCCACCAGTGATTTCACAGGGAGCGAGCAGTACTTC. Residues: CATSDFTGSEQYF. This rearrangement joins TRBV24-1 to TRBJ2-7; TRBD1 might be the D (6 bases). Germline V CDR1 and CDR2: KGHDR, SFDVKD. V was shortened by 1 base and J by 6 bases, with 9 bases between the two germline ends. The CDR3 runs 13 residues.

The chain carries TRBV4-2 and TRBJ2-1, with 10 bases identical to TRBD1. The CDR3 is made up of 16 amino acids. Germline trimming cut 4 bases from V and 7 bases from J; bases unmatched to any gene: 10. Germline V gene sequence: CDR1 LGHNA, CDR2 YNFKEQ. The CDR3 coding sequence is TGTGCCAGCAGCCCAGCGACAGGGGGCGCGGGGAATGAGCAGTTCTTC. Residues: CASSPATGGAGNEQFF.

The chain recombines TRBV5-4 with TRBJ2-3, with D maybe TRBD2 (5 bases). CDR3 length: 15 amino acids. Trimming took 2 bases from V and 6 from J, leaving 16 bases between them. Germline V lookup: CDR1 SGHNT, CDR2 YYREEE (reference sequence). CDR3 bases: TGTGCCAGCAGCTTAAGCGGCGCCTCCAGGGATACGCAGTATTTT. Its protein is CASSLSGASRDTQYF. Combining the CDR3 with reference TRBV5-4 and TRBJ2-3 gives the whole variable domain ETGVTQSPTHLIKTRGQQVTLRCSSQSGHNTVSWYQQALGQGPQFIFQYYREEENGRGNFPPRFSGLQFPNYSSELNVNALELDDSALYLCASSLSGASRDTQYFGPGTRLTVL.

Concerning this clone: Other DNA sequences from this sample encode an identical CDR3 as well. The chain employs TRBV6-6 and TRBJ2-1; tentative D call: TRBD1 (5 bases). Germline V gives CDR1 MNHNY, CDR2 SVGAGI (reference sequence). The CDR3 spans 13 residues. V lost 6 bases and J lost 8, with 14 bases in between. CDR3 protein: CASSYQGLDEQFF. The CDR3 DNA reads TGTGCCAGCAGCTACCAGGGCCTCGATGAGCAGTTCTTC.

This chain joins TRBV3-1 (or the pseudogene TRBV3-2) and TRBJ2-6; tentatively, D is TRBD2 (5 bases). Germline V CDR1 and CDR2: LGHDT, YNNKEL (reference sequence). Deletions cut 4 bases from V and 0 bases from J, with 7 bases between. The CDR3 loop spans 15 amino acids. CDR3 in DNA: TGTGCCAGCAGCCGAAGCGGCTCTGGGGCCAACGTCCTGACTTTC. Translation: CASSRSGSGANVLTF.

The CDR3 DNA reads TGTGCCAGCAGCTATACCCCTACAGGGGGGGCCGAGCAGTACGTC. This translates into CASSYTPTGGAEQYV. The rearrangement joins TRBV6-2 or TRBV6-3 to TRBJ2-7, with D maybe TRBD1 (8 bases). Trimming took off 6 bases at V and 6 bases at J, with 21 bases between the two ends. Germline CDR1 is MNHEY and CDR2 is SVGEGT. This CDR3 is 15 amino acids long.

Details on this clone: This sample also contains other DNA sequences that code for the same CDR3. The V gene is TRBV7-2, the J gene TRBJ1-5, with TRBD1 identical over 7 bases. V dropped 8 bases and J dropped 4; count of bases not matched to a gene: 11. This CDR3 has 15 amino acids. Germline-derived CDR1 and CDR2 are SGHTA and FQGNSA. This CDR3 is CASSLYGTENQPQHF. In DNA form, the CDR3 reads TGTGCCAGCTCTCTTTACGGGACAGAGAATCAGCCCCAGCATTTT.

The chain links TRBV4-2 to TRBJ2-7, with TRBD1 matching 9 bases. This CDR3 has 15 residues. Unmatched junction bases numbered 7, after V lost 4 bases and J lost 3 bases. CDR1 and CDR2 (germline): LGHNA, YNFKEQ. Here the CDR3 DNA reads TGTGCCAGCAGCCGGCTACCGGGACAGGGCTACGAGCAGTACTTC. Protein product: CASSRLPGQGYEQYF.

V gene TRBV19 combines with J gene TRBJ1-2; tentative D call: TRBD1 (5 bases). The germline V gene encodes CDR1 LNHDA and CDR2 SQIVND (reference sequence). This CDR3 has 13 residues. The ends were cut back, 4 bases at V and 8 bases at J, with 14 bases in the middle. The CDR3 protein is CASSSRERRGYTF. CDR3 coding DNA: TGTGCCAGTAGTAGCAGGGAAAGAAGAGGCTACACCTTC.

Remarks on this clone: Additional DNA sequences in this sample encode the identical CDR3. The chain joins TRBV5-1 to TRBJ1-3; 9 positions agree with TRBD1. The CDR3 length is 16 residues. The ends lost 0 bases at V and 4 bases at J; junction bases unmatched: 5. Per the germline V gene, CDR1 is SGHRS and CDR2 is YFSETQ. The CDR3 sequence is CASSLAGTGLGNTIYF. In DNA form, the CDR3 reads TGCGCCAGCAGCTTGGCCGGGACAGGGTTAGGAAACACCATATATTTT.

The CDR3: CASSEAPGTSGYSYNEQFF. CDR3 bases: TGTGCCAGCAGCGAAGCCCCCGGGACTAGCGGGTACTCCTACAATGAGCAGTTCTTC. The V gene is TRBV5-6, the J gene TRBJ2-1; 12 nucleotides line up with TRBD2. CDR1 is SGHDT, CDR2 YYEEEE, per germline. The CDR3 is 19 residues long. With 4 bases clipped from V and 0 bases from J, the junction kept 11 bases outside the gene matches. Using reference TRBV5-6 and TRBJ2-1 for the parts outside the CDR3, the full variable domain is DAGVTQSPTHLIKTRGQQVTLRCSPKSGHDTVSWYQQALGQGPQFIFQYYEEEERQRGNFPDRFSGHQFPNYSSELNVNALLLGDSALYLCASSEAPGTSGYSYNEQFFGPGTRLTVL.

The gene calls are TRBV6-5 and TRBJ1-2; the D gene is possibly TRBD1 (5 bases). The CDR3 length is 13 residues. V was shortened by 5 bases and J by 2 bases, with 9 bases between the two germline ends. The germline gives CDR1 MNHEY, CDR2 SVGAGI. The CDR3 region is CASSTRTNYGYTF. In DNA, the CDR3 is TGTGCCAGCAGTACTCGGACAAACTATGGCTACACCTTC.

Concerning this clone: This probably arose from a read error, given a far larger clone one base away. The chain employs TRBV3-1 (or the pseudogene TRBV3-2) and TRBJ1-1, with TRBD1 as a possible D gene (6 bases). V lost 5 bases to trimming and J lost 1 base, with 8 bases between them. The CDR3 covers 13 residues. Germline V gene data show CDR1 as LGHDT and CDR2 as YNNKEL (reference sequence). The CDR3: CASSLDRNTEAFF. In DNA form, the CDR3 reads TGTGCCAGCAGCTTGGACAGGAACACTGAAGCTTTCTTT.

J is TRBJ2-1 and V is TRBV9, with 9 positions matching TRBD2. The CDR3 runs 15 residues. Germline CDR1 and CDR2: SGDLS and YYNGEE. Trimming at V came to 4 bases and at J to 3 bases, leaving 5 bases not matched to a gene. The CDR3 bases are TGTGCCAGCAGCCCACGGACTAGCGACTACAATGAGCAGTTCTTC. Its protein product is CASSPRTSDYNEQFF.

The CDR3 loop is CASSEGGDTQYF. The DNA of the CDR3 is TGTGCCAGCAGTGAAGGCGGGGATACGCAGTATTTT. The chain employs TRBV6-1 and TRBJ2-3; possibly TRBD2 for D (5 bases). V was clipped by 1 base and J by 6 bases, with 5 bases between them. The CDR3 length is 12 residues. Germline CDR1 is MNHNS and CDR2 is SASEGT.

The genes are TRBV6-1 and TRBJ2-7; possibly TRBD1 for D (6 bases). The CDR3 is made up of 14 amino acids. CDR1 is MNHNS, CDR2 SASEGT, per germline. Trimming cost V 1 base and J 2 bases, with 9 bases left between them. Here the CDR3 reads CASSEGQGTYEQYV. The CDR3 coding sequence is TGTGCCAGCAGTGAAGGGCAGGGGACCTACGAGCAGTACGTC.

The genes are TRBV5-1 and TRBJ1-6; D possibly corresponds to TRBD1 (5 bases). Looked up from germline, CDR1 is SGHRS and CDR2 is YFSETQ. V was clipped by 4 bases and J by 6 bases, with 17 bases between them. The CDR3 totals 16 residues. In DNA, the CDR3 is TGCGCCAGCAGCCCCCTAGGGGCTTTAGGTAATTCACCCCTCCACTTT. Encoded protein: CASSPLGALGNSPLHF. The entire variable domain, with the rest obtained from reference TRBV5-1 and TRBJ1-6, is as follows: KAGVTQTPRYLIKTRGQQVTLSCSPISGHRSVSWYQQTPGQGLQFLFEYFSETQRNKGNFPGRFSGRQFSNSRSEMNVSTLELGDSALYLCASSPLGALGNSPLHFGNGTRLTVT.

The chain carries TRBV5-6 and TRBJ2-5; TRBD1 matches 7 bases. With V trimmed by 0 bases and J by 2 bases, 7 bases remained unmatched. The CDR3 runs to 16 residues. Germline V gene data show CDR1 as SGHDT and CDR2 as YYEEEE. The CDR3 nucleotides are TGTGCCAGCAGCTTGGTCCCAAGGGGACAGCAAGAGACCCAGTACTTC. Translation gives CASSLVPRGQQETQYF.

This clone came up once. The rearrangement links TRBV5-1 to TRBJ1-1, with a possible D match to TRBD1 (6 bases). This CDR3 comprises 14 residues. Looked up from germline, CDR1 is SGHRS and CDR2 is YFSETQ. V dropped 6 bases and J dropped 0 bases, with 12 bases sitting between them. CDR3 nucleotide sequence: TGCGCCAGCACTGCAGGGGTTATGAACACTGAAGCTTTCTTT. It encodes CASTAGVMNTEAFF.

The V and J genes are TRBV3-1 (or the pseudogene TRBV3-2) and TRBJ2-1; 10 bases align to TRBD2. J gave up 8 bases and V 4 bases, and 5 bases lay outside the gene matches. Germline CDR1 is LGHDT and CDR2 is YNNKEL (reference sequence). This CDR3 has 14 amino acids. The CDR3 DNA follows: TGTGCCAGCAGCCGGGCAGCGGGGGGGTATGAGCAGTTCTTC. Its translation is CASSRAAGGYEQFF.

The chain is built from TRBV12-5 and TRBJ2-4, with a possible D match to TRBD1 (6 bases). CDR3 length equals 16 residues. The germline V and J ends were trimmed by 0 bases and 1 base, with 10 bases remaining between them. CDR1 and CDR2 from the germline V gene are LGHNT and FRNRAP. The CDR3 loop is CASGLVPGEAKNIQYF. In DNA form, the CDR3 reads TGTGCTAGTGGTTTGGTACCAGGGGAGGCCAAAAACATTCAGTACTTC. Full variable domain (missing parts from reference TRBV12-5 and TRBJ2-4): DARVTQTPRHKVTEMGQEVTMRCQPILGHNTVFWYRQTMMQGLELLAYFRNRAPLDDSGMPKDRFSAEMPDATLATLKIQPSEPRDSAVYFCASGLVPGEAKNIQYFGAGTRLSVL.

The chain employs TRBV2 and TRBJ2-5; no firm D call. This CDR3 contains 13 residues. V was clipped by 2 bases and J by 0 bases, with 4 bases between them. Germline assignment: CDR1 SNHLY and CDR2 FYNNEI. The CDR3 loop reads CASSERDQETQYF. The CDR3 DNA is TGTGCCAGCAGTGAACGTGACCAAGAGACCCAGTACTTC. The whole variable domain, remainder taken from reference TRBV2 and TRBJ2-5, is EPEVTQTPSHQVTQMGQEVILRCVPISNHLYFYWYRQILGQKVEFLVSFYNNEISEKSEIFDDQFSVERPDGSNFTLKIRSTKLEDSAMYFCASSERDQETQYFGPGTRLLVL.

The chain uses TRBV7-8 and TRBJ1-1; D unresolved. The germline CDR1 and CDR2 sequences are SGHVS and FQNEAQ. There are 13 residues in the CDR3. V was trimmed by 4 bases and J by 5 bases, leaving 11 bases between them. CDR3 loop: CASSYAGRTEAFF. DNA of the CDR3: TGTGCCAGCAGCTATGCGGGGAGAACTGAAGCTTTCTTT.